This TCR beta chain was obtained from a study of blood T cell repertoires in COVID-19. Turning to the study itself: COVID-19 samples, acute and convalescent, were from the United States, Italy and Spain. Sources were T cells, B-cell-depleted T cells, or PBMCs; the material itself was cDNA or gDNA.

Germline V gene sequence: CDR1 LGHDT, CDR2 YNNKEL (reference sequence). The CDR3 has 12 residues. V lost 3 bases, J lost 9 bases, and 9 bases lay in between. Methods used by the authors: Estimated nucleated cell counts came from reference gene primer amplification. The method was immunoSEQ multiplex PCR; TCRdb's version includes in-frame clones alone and lacks a portion of them. D and trimming were read from the DNA, whereas the V and J calls and clone size are those reported in that table. The data contain roughly 140,000 clones, roughly four fifths of them singletons. The receptor was isolated from a woman of 80 years or more with acute or convalescent COVID-19. The chain employs TRBV3-1 (or the pseudogene TRBV3-2) and TRBJ1-5; unclear D gene. Sequencing used peripheral blood. CDR3 sequence (DNA): TGTGCCAGCAGCCACGCTGGAGGGCCCCAGCATTTT. This translates into CASSHAGGPQHF.